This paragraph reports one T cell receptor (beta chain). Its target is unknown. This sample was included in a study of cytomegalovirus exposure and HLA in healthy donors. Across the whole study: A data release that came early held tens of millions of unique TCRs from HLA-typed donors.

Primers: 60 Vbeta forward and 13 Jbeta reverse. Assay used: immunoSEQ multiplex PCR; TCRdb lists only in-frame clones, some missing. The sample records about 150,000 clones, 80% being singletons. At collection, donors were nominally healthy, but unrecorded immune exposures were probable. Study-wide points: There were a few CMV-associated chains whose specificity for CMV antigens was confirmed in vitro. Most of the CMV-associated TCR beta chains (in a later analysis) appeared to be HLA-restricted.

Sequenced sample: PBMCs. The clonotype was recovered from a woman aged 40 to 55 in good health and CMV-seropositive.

The CDR3 DNA sequence: TGTGCCAGCAGTTCCCGGGACAGCCGCTACGAGCAGTACTTC. Translating it yields CASSSRDSRYEQYF. V is TRBV27 and J is TRBJ2-7, with 7 bases lining up with TRBD1. CDR3 length: 14 residues. The trim removed 4 bases at V and 3 bases at J, leaving 6 bases unmatched. Germline lookup yields CDR1 MNHEY and CDR2 SMNVEV (reference sequence).